The clone carrying this T cell receptor (beta chain) was observed at least ten times. The antigen remains unidentified. Germline V gene lookup returns CDR1 MNHEY and CDR2 SVGEGT. The CDR3 is made up of 15 amino acids. Trimming at V came to 5 bases and at J to 8 bases, leaving 8 bases not matched to a gene. TCRdb reprocessed the RT-PCR reads with MiXCR, giving one entry per CDR3 protein. The sample has about 500,000 distinct CDR3 sequences, about 17% seen once. The sample originates from a study of response to subunit inactivated influenza vaccine. Study conclusions and caveats: Seasonal influenza vaccination, on each occasion, was suggested by the authors to recruit few new T cells.

The TCR comes from a man between 50 and 75 years old who received an inactivated influenza vaccine. This chain joins TRBV6-2 or TRBV6-3 and TRBJ2-1, with 11 bases lining up with TRBD1. Sequences were derived from CD4+ T cells sorted from PBMCs, sampled less than 30 months after vaccination. CDR3 bases: TGTGCCAGCAGTGACCAAGGGGGACAGGGGGATGAGCAGTTCTTC. Translation gives CASSDQGGQGDEQFF.